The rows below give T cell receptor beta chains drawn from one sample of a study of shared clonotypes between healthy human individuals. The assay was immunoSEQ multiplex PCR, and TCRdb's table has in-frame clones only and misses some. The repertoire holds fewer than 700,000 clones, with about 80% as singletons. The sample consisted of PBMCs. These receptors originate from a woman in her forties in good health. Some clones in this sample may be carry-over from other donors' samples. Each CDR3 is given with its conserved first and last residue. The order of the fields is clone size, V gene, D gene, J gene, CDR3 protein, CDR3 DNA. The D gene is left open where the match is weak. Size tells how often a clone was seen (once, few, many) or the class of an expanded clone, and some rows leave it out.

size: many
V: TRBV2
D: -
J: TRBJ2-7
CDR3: CASSVASEPYEQYF
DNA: TGTGCCAGCAGTGTGGCTAGCGAACCCTACGAGCAGTACTTC

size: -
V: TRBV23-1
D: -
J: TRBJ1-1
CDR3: CASSHIPGTPRSRKNTEAFF
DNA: TGCGCCAGCAGTCATATCCCGGGGACACCGAGGTCCAGGAAGAACACTGAAGCTTTCTTT

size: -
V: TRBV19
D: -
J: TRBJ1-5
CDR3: CASSPLQRYANQPQHF
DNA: TGTGCCAGTAGTCCCCTCCAGCGATACGCAAATCAGCCCCAGCATTTT

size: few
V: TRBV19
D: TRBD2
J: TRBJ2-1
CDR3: CASSIRAGGNLEQFF
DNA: TGTGCCAGTAGTATCCGTGCGGGAGGGAACCTTGAGCAGTTCTTC

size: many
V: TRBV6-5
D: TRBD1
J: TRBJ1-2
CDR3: CASSYSPGGEYDGYTF
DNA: TGTGCCAGCAGTTACTCCCCAGGGGGAGAATATGATGGCTACACCTTC

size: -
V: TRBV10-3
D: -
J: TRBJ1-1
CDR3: CAISESRGGWAEAFF
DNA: TGTGCCATCAGTGAGTCGAGAGGGGGGTGGGCTGAAGCTTTCTTT

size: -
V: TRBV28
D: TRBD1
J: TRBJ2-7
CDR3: CASNTGTGNLEQYF
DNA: TGTGCCAGCAACACCGGGACAGGGAATCTCGAGCAGTACTTC

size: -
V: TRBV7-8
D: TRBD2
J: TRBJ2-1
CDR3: CASSISGINSEQFF
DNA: TGTGCCAGCAGCATTAGCGGGATTAACAGTGAGCAGTTCTTC

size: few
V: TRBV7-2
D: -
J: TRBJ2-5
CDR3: CASGRQIQETQYF
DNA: TGTGCCAGCGGACGACAGATCCAAGAGACCCAGTACTTC

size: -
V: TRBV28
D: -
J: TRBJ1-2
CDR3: CASIGGGWNYGYTF
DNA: TGTGCCAGCATTGGAGGTGGGTGGAACTATGGCTACACCTTC

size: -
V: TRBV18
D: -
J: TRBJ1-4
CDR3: CASSPLGATNEKLFF
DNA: TGTGCCAGCTCACCTTTGGGTGCAACTAATGAAAAACTGTTTTTT

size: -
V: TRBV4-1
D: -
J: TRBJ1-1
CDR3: CASSQVRLRTPEAFF
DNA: TGCGCCAGCAGCCAAGTGAGGTTGCGTACACCTGAAGCTTTCTTT

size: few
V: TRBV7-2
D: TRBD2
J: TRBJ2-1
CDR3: CASSLRRLAGGPQFF
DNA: TGTGCCAGCAGCTTAAGGCGACTAGCGGGAGGGCCGCAGTTCTTC

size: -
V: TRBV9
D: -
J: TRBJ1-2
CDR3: CASSAQGFNYGYTF
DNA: TGTGCCAGCAGCGCCCAGGGATTTAACTATGGCTACACCTTC

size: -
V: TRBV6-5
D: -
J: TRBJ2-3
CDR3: CASGLPGLRTDTQYF
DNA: TGTGCCAGCGGGCTGCCCGGACTACGCACAGATACGCAGTATTTT

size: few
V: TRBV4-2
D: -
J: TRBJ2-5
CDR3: CASSQDRGGEETQYF
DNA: TGTGCCAGCAGCCAAGATAGGGGGGGGGAAGAGACCCAGTACTTC

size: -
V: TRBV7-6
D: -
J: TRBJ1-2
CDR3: CASSLGARASYGYTF
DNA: TGTGCCAGCAGCTTAGGGGCCCGGGCTAGCTATGGCTACACCTTC

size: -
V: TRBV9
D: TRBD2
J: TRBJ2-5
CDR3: CASSVGSGSQETQYF
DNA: TGTGCCAGCAGCGTGGGGAGCGGGAGTCAGGAGACCCAGTACTTC

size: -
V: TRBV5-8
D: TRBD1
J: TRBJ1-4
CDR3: CASSFHRGRPNEKLFF
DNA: TGTGCCAGCAGCTTCCACAGGGGTAGGCCTAATGAAAAACTGTTTTTT

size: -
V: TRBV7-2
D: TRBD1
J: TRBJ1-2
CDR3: CASSLAIGTGLSYTF
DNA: TGTGCCAGCAGCTTAGCTATCGGGACAGGGCTTAGCTACACCTTC

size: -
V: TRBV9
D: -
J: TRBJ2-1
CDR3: CASSVGRQPAYNEQFF
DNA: TGTGCCAGCAGCGTAGGGCGGCAGCCGGCCTACAATGAGCAGTTCTTC

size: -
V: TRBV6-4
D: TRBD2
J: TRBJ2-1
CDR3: CASSMGTSGADEQFF
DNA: TGTGCCAGCAGTATGGGGACTAGCGGGGCCGATGAGCAGTTCTTC

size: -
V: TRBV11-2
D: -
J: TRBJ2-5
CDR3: CASSLQYQETQYF
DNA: TGTGCCAGCAGCTTACAGTACCAAGAGACCCAGTACTTC

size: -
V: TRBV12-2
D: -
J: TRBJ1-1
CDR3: CASRLALGGAEAFF
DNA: TGTGCAAGTCGCTTAGCGTTGGGGGGAGCTGAAGCTTTCTTT

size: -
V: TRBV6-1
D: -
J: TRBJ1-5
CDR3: CASSGHVSDQPQHF
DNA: TGTGCCAGCAGCGGACACGTGAGTGATCAGCCCCAGCATTTT

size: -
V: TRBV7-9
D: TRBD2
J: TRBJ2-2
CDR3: CASSGGSGRMAGELFF
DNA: TGTGCCAGCAGCGGGGGTAGCGGGAGGATGGCCGGGGAGCTGTTTTTT

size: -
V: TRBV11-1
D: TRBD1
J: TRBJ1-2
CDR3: CASSARTGGGYTF
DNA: TGTGCCAGCAGCGCCAGAACAGGGGGTGGCTACACCTTC

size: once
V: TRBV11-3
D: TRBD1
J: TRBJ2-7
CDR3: CASSRGQGAYEQYF
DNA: TGTGCCAGCAGTCGCGGACAGGGGGCCTACGAGCAGTACTTC

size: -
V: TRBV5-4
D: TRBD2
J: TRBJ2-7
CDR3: CASSRLAGGPQEQYF
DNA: TGTGCCAGCAGCCGACTAGCGGGAGGGCCGCAGGAGCAGTACTTC